One sample yielded the 7 T cell receptor beta chains listed below, sequenced in a study of T cell repertoires in cytomegalovirus infection. TCRdb re-called the reads with MiXCR, one entry per CDR3 protein. The data hold about 830,000 distinct CDR3 sequences, with approximately 29% observed a single time. Antigen specificity for these receptors is unknown. The sample here was cultured CD8+ T cells from PBMCs, taken from culture after CMV antigen stimulation. The receptors shown here come from a human donor in good health (CMV status not recorded). Some clones in this sample may be carry-over from other donors' samples.

This chain uses TRBV7-8 with TRBJ1-2; a weak D match, TRBD1 (5 bases). This CDR3 has 15 amino acids. Germline V gene sequence: CDR1 SGHVS, CDR2 FQNEAQ. Trimming took 1 base from V and 4 from J, leaving 13 bases between them. The CDR3 spells CASSLEGDGFYGYTF. In nucleotides, the CDR3 is TGTGCCAGCAGCTTAGAAGGGGACGGATTCTATGGCTACACCTTC.

This clonotype was observed a handful of times. Here the CDR3 reads CASSSVTSGTANYNEQFF. For the CDR3, the DNA is TGTGCCAGCAGCTCCGTCACTTCCGGGACAGCGAACTACAATGAGCAGTTCTTC. The rearrangement uses TRBV7-9 and TRBJ2-1, with TRBD1 matching over 7 bases. V shed 4 bases and J 3 bases; nucleotides not matched to a gene: 15. The V gene's germline CDR1 is SEHNR and CDR2 FQNEAQ (reference sequence). This CDR3 has 18 residues.

The chain links TRBV4-3 to TRBJ1-1; D remains ambiguous. This CDR3 spans 17 amino acids. Trimming took 0 bases from V and 1 from J, leaving 15 bases between them. Germline V gene sequence: CDR1 LGHNA, CDR2 YSLEER. The CDR3 sequence: CASSQDSFGSSNTEAFF. CDR3 sequence (DNA): TGCGCCAGCAGCCAAGATTCCTTTGGCAGCTCGAACACTGAAGCTTTCTTT.

The chain carries TRBV7-9 and TRBJ2-7, with a possible D match to TRBD1 (5 bases). The CDR3 contains 13 residues. CDR1 is SEHNR and CDR2 is FQNEAQ in the germline V gene (reference sequence). V was trimmed by 5 bases and J by 4 bases, leaving 12 bases between them. Written as DNA, the CDR3 is TGTGCCAGCAGCCCACAGGAAAGTTACGAGCAGTACGTC. Translating gives CASSPQESYEQYV.

The chain is built from TRBV24-1 and TRBJ2-2; 8 nucleotides align to TRBD1. V lost 0 bases, J lost 0 bases, and 8 bases stayed unmatched. The CDR3 length is 19 residues. Germline V gives CDR1 KGHDR, CDR2 SFDVKD. Written as DNA, the CDR3 is TGTGCCACCAGTGATTTGAAACCAGGGGGCAGTTCGAACACCGGGGAGCTGTTTTTT. Amino acid sequence: CATSDLKPGGSSNTGELFF.

The genes are TRBV4-1 and TRBJ2-3; TRBD1 or TRBD2 may be the D gene (5 bases each). The CDR3 is 16 residues long. Germline assignment: CDR1 MGHRA and CDR2 YSYEKL. Trimming cost V 0 bases and J 0 bases, with 10 bases left between them. The CDR3 DNA sequence: TGCGCCAGCAGCCAAGAACGGGGCACTAGCACAGATACGCAGTATTTT. It encodes CASSQERGTSTDTQYF.

This chain joins TRBV5-4 and TRBJ2-3, with 8 positions matching TRBD1. The CDR3 covers 14 residues. Germline-derived CDR1 and CDR2 are SGHNT and YYREEE (reference sequence). J was trimmed by 5 bases and V by 3 bases; bases with no gene match: 5. The CDR3 loop is CASSSPDREDTQYF. CDR3 DNA: TGTGCCAGCAGCTCCCCGGACAGGGAAGATACGCAGTATTTT.